The T cell receptor beta chain under discussion was sequenced for a study of blood T cell repertoires in COVID-19. Across the whole study: The United States, Italy and Spain supplied acute and convalescent COVID-19 samples.

The V and J ends lost 3 bases and 0 bases respectively, with 15 bases between them. Germline V gene lookup returns CDR1 DFQATT and CDR2 SNEGSKA (reference sequence). The CDR3 runs to 16 residues. Assay used: immunoSEQ multiplex PCR; TCRdb lists only in-frame clones, some missing. The data show tens of thousands of clones, about nine tenths seen once. The sequence derives from a human donor with active COVID-19. The donor label of this sample is uncertain. Sequenced: peripheral blood. The chain employs TRBV20-1 and TRBJ1-5; no clear D gene. CDR3 DNA: TGCAGTGCTAGTCCCTTTGGGCAGTATAGCAATCAGCCCCAGCATTTT. Translated: CSASPFGQYSNQPQHF.